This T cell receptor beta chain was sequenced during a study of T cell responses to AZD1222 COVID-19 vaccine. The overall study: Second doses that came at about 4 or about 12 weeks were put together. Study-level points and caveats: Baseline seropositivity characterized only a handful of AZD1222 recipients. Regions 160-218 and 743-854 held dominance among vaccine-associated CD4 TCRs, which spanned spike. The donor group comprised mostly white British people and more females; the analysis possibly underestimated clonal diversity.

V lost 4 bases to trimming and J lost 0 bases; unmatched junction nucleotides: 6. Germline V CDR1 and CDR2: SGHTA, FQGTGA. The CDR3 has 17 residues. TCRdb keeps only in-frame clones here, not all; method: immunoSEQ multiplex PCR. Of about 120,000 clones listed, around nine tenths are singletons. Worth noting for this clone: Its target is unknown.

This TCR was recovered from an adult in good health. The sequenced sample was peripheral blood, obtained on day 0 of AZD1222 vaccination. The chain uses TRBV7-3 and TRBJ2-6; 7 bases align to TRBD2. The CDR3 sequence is CASSYSGTNSGANVLTF. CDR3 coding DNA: TGTGCCAGCAGCTATTCCGGGACTAACTCTGGGGCCAACGTCCTGACTTTC.